These T cell receptor beta chains were read from a single sample in a study of blood T cell repertoires in COVID-19. The data were produced by immunoSEQ multiplex PCR, yet TCRdb's version contains in-frame clones alone and is incomplete. The data contain 90,000 to 150,000 clones, roughly 89% of them singletons. The material sequenced was peripheral blood. The receptor set was obtained from a human donor with acute or convalescent COVID-19. The donor label of this sample is uncertain. The conserved cysteine and the conserved F or W are not part of the CDR3 here. Size tells how often a clone was seen (once, few, many) or the class of an expanded clone, and some rows leave it out.

v_call	clone_size	j_call	cdr3_aa
TRBV20-1	-	TRBJ1-1	SASRQARNTEAF
TRBV6-2/TRBV6-3	-	TRBJ2-7	ASGDSAPLYEQY
TRBV10-1	once	TRBJ2-5	ARNTMETQY
TRBV7-9	-	TRBJ1-2	ASSPRTGDGYT
TRBV6-2/TRBV6-3	-	TRBJ1-1	ASSRGSTEAF
TRBV2	-	TRBJ2-7	ASSEIAGFSYEQY
TRBV18	once	TRBJ1-3	ASSPPNSGNTIY
TRBV28	-	TRBJ1-2	ATLTGANYGYT
TRBV6-5	-	TRBJ2-2	ASSYTTGTGELF
TRBV6-5	-	TRBJ2-7	ASSYSRAGHISEQY
TRBV7-6	-	TRBJ1-5	ASSLGPGTRNQPQH
TRBV4-3	-	TRBJ2-7	ASSSGLNGEQY
TRBV13	hyperexpanded	TRBJ2-1	ASSLDPGRDEQF
TRBV28	-	TRBJ1-5	ASSFADRAYQPQH
TRBV18	once	TRBJ2-3	ASSRLAGGKDTQY
TRBV28	-	TRBJ1-2	ASSLSEGRGDYGYT
TRBV7-2	-	TRBJ1-4	ASSPQTGKNEKLF
TRBV6-1	-	TRBJ2-3	ASSESRYGGAIDTQY
TRBV28	few	TRBJ2-1	ASSPALQGERGKEF
TRBV19	-	TRBJ1-1	ASSIFRDTTEAF
TRBV24-1	-	TRBJ2-5	ATSDEETQY
TRBV5-1	-	TRBJ2-5	ASRGELAGEGETQY
TRBV5-5	few	TRBJ2-1	ASTIISGGRSYNEQF
TRBV5-1	once	TRBJ2-2	ASRTGMTGELF
TRBV2	-	TRBJ2-1	ASREDLSSYNEQF
TRBV28	-	TRBJ1-2	ATRTGYGYT
TRBV13	-	TRBJ2-1	ASSHMRGLNEQF
TRBV28	-	TRBJ1-2	ASSNPTGQGLYGYT
TRBV10-3	-	TRBJ2-1	AISEGSGNEQF
TRBV3-1/TRBV3-2	-	TRBJ2-5	ASSPRAGGGSTQY
TRBV18	-	TRBJ2-2	ASSPDRGSAGELF
TRBV9	few	TRBJ2-7	ASSVRDSSYEQY
TRBV7-9	-	TRBJ1-3	ASSRTGAVGNTIY
TRBV19	-	TRBJ2-4	ASSKRDRGTGAKNIQY
TRBV4-1	-	TRBJ2-5	ASSREGQGSETQY
TRBV6-5	few	TRBJ1-1	ASQNRGSFTEAF
TRBV9	few	TRBJ2-7	ASSPLAGNYEQY
TRBV5-1	-	TRBJ1-2	ASSSREGYGYT
TRBV27	-	TRBJ1-6	ASSLSQTNNSPLH
TRBV5-1	-	TRBJ2-5	ASSPGSKETQY
TRBV25-1	-	TRBJ1-2	ASSRGGYGYT
TRBV9	-	TRBJ1-1	ASSVGGQGQAF
TRBV3-1/TRBV3-2	once	TRBJ2-5	ASSQSGTSGLTGTQY
TRBV28	-	TRBJ2-6	ASSIGTGPGANVLT
TRBV10-3	-	TRBJ1-1	AIRGIQEGGRTEAF
TRBV9	-	TRBJ2-7	ASSVNGGHGYEQY
TRBV5-1	-	TRBJ1-2	ASNQETGSFGYT
TRBV5-1	-	TRBJ2-5	ASSDIPGGEATQY
TRBV12-3/TRBV12-4	-	TRBJ1-2	ASSPDSQYGYT
TRBV15	-	TRBJ2-1	ATSRAPVTGEDEQF
TRBV5-6	-	TRBJ2-7	ASSSLSGQGDPSYEQY
TRBV12-3/TRBV12-4	-	TRBJ1-5	ASSFSGLGPQH
TRBV5-1	-	TRBJ1-6	ASSIAGTGENSPLH
TRBV2	-	TRBJ1-4	ASSDRTTNEKLF
TRBV7-9	-	TRBJ2-1	ASSSPGQPYNEQF